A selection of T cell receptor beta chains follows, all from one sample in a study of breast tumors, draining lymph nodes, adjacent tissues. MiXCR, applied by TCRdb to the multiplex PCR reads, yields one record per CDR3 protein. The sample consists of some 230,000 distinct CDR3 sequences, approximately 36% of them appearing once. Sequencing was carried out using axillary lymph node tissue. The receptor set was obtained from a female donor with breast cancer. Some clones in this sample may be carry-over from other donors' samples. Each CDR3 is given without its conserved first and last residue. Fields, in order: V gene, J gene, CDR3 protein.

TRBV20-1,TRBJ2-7,SASLPRGSYEQY
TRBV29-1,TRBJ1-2,SVGQSGGYT
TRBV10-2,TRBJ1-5,ASRDGQETQH
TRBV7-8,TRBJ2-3,ASSPGTEPTDTQY
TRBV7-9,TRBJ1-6,ASSPDRPYNSPLH
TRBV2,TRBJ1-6,ASSAGQGFPNSPLH
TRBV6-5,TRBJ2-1,ASSAPQGREQF
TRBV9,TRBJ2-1,ASSVGSGDYNEQF
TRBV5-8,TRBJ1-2,ASSSGTGNFYGYT
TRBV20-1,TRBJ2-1,SAKSSSVAGSEQF
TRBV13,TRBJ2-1,ASSLAGNEQF
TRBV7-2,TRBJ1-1,ASSPGQGSAEAF
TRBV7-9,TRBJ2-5,ASSLVGDRETQY
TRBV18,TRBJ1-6,ASSPPLGYNSPLH
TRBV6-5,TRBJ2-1,ASSHSRFAGPYNEQF
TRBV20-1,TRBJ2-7,SVQGAGGSIYEQY
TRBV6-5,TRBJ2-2,ASSYSMAGELF
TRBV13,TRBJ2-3,ASSLGLASPDTQY
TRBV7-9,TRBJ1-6,ASSRDREGSPLH
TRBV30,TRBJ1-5,AWSVLGDGSNQPQH
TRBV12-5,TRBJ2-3,ASGFYQREMGDTQY
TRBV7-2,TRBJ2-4,ASRNRGNIQY
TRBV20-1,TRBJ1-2,SAPIGAPKAVGYT
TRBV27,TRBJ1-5,ASSLSGRNNQPQH
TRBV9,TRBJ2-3,ASPRGGRIADTQY
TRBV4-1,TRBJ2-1,ASSQVRHRGFRNEQF
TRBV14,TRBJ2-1,ASSLFGGQGGEQF
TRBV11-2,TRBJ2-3,ASSFPREGGTDTQY
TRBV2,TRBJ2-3,ASSEVGVSTDTQY
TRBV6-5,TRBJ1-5,ASSHSFGDNQPQH
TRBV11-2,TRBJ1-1,ASSLQGMAEAF
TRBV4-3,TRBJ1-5,ASSQRVTDNQPQH
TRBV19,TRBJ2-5,ASSMGGHGETQY
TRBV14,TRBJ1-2,ASSLNHGTVHGYT
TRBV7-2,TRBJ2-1,ASSPQGGGGAGEQF
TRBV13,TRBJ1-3,ASSLESSGNTIY
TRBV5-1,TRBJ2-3,ASSPGTGCTDTQY
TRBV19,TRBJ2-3,ASSIGRGTDTQY
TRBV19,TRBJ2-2,ASSSGQGASNTGELF
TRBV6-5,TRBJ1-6,ASRPPGGSPLH
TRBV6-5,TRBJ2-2,ASRRGGTNTGELF
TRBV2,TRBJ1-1,ASSRQGQDTEAF